These 20 T cell receptor beta chains were sequenced from one sample in a study. A single record per CDR3 protein comes from TCRdb applying MiXCR to the 5' RACE reads. The sample consists of nearly 5,500 distinct CDR3 sequences, 52% of them appearing once. The sample was memory CD4+ T cells sorted from blood. The subset: memory CD4+ T cells, CD4+CD45RO+CD25-. These TCRs come from a female donor with breast cancer.

The chain employs TRBV20-1 and TRBJ2-7; a possible D gene is TRBD2 (5 bases). This CDR3 has 13 residues. Between the trimmed V and J ends, which lost 2 bases and 3 bases, there was a span of 11 bases. Germline-derived CDR1 and CDR2 are DFQATT and SNEGSKA (reference sequence). In nucleotides, the CDR3 is TGCAGTGCTAGAATCGGGGTAGACTACGAGCAGTACTTC. It specifies CSARIGVDYEQYF.

Note on this clonotype: The final CDR3 position lacks the conserved phenylalanine or tryptophan, pointing to a likely read error. The rearrangement links TRBV11-2 to TRBJ2-1; D is undetermined. This CDR3 spans 14 amino acids. CDR1 SGHAT and CDR2 FQNNGV come from the germline V gene. Between the trimmed V and J ends, which lost 0 bases and 7 bases, there was a span of 10 bases. CDR3 amino acids: CASSLDIGENEQFL. The DNA of the CDR3 is TGTGCCAGCAGCTTAGATATTGGGGAAAATGAGCAGTTCCTC.

This clonotype was counted a few times. This chain connects TRBV5-6 to TRBJ2-3, with TRBD2 as a possible D gene (6 bases). The ends were cut back, 4 bases at V and 2 bases at J, with 8 bases in the middle. The CDR3 is 13 residues long. Germline values: CDR1 SGHDT, CDR2 YYEEEE. DNA for the CDR3: TGTGCCAGCAGCCGGGACTCCACAGATACGCAGTATTTT. Amino acids: CASSRDSTDTQYF.

DNA of the CDR3: TGTGCCAGCAGCGTACAGGGTAACTACAATGAGCAGTTCTTC. This sequence encodes CASSVQGNYNEQFF. The genes are TRBV9 and TRBJ2-1, with D possibly TRBD1 on 5 matching bases. Between the trimmed V and J ends, which lost 1 base and 3 bases, there was a span of 8 bases. Germline CDR1 SGDLS, CDR2 YYNGEE. The CDR3 length is 14 residues.

This rearrangement joins TRBV29-1 to TRBJ2-3; TRBD2 agrees at 7 bases. J gave up 2 bases and V 4 bases, and 6 bases lay outside the gene matches. This CDR3 is 14 amino acids long. From germline, CDR1 is SQVTM and CDR2 ANQGSEA. CDR3 DNA: TGCAGCGTTGTTCCTAGCGGAAACACAGATACGCAGTATTTT. It yields the protein CSVVPSGNTDTQYF.

This clonotype was found a few times. The J gene is TRBJ2-4, the V gene TRBV20-1; D remains unclear. The CDR3 spans 13 residues. Deletions cut 0 bases from V and 7 bases from J, with 10 bases between. Germline CDR1 DFQATT, CDR2 SNEGSKA (reference sequence). Here the CDR3 DNA reads TGCAGTGCTAGAGATTATGTGGGGAACATTCAGTACTTC. Translated, it gives CSARDYVGNIQYF.

The V gene is TRBV6-5, the J gene TRBJ2-7; D not resolved. Between the trimmed V and J ends, which lost 6 bases and 1 base, there was a span of 4 bases. This CDR3 is 11 amino acids long. Germline V gives CDR1 MNHEY, CDR2 SVGAGI. In DNA, the CDR3 is TGTGCCAGCAGCCAATCCTACGAGCAGTACTTC. Amino acid sequence: CASSQSYEQYF.

This chain links TRBV6-5 with TRBJ2-2, with D uncertain. The germline gives CDR1 MNHEY, CDR2 SVGAGI. The CDR3 sequence is 15 residues long. V was pared by 6 bases and J by 4 bases, with 15 bases between. The CDR3 spells CASSPRWRSTGELFF. CDR3 in DNA: TGTGCCAGCAGCCCCCGATGGCGGAGCACCGGGGAGCTGTTTTTT.

The rearrangement uses TRBV20-1 and TRBJ2-7, with 9 nucleotides matching TRBD2. Germline CDR1 reads DFQATT; CDR2 reads SNEGSKA (reference sequence). The V segment lost 6 bases and the J segment 4 bases; nucleotides outside the gene matches: 13. This CDR3 comprises 15 residues. CDR3 residues: CSAPLGGRAAYEQYF. The CDR3 DNA is TGCAGTGCCCCCCTGGGCGGGAGGGCCGCTTACGAGCAGTACTTC.

V gene TRBV7-3 combines with J gene TRBJ2-1, with 8 bases fitting TRBD2. This CDR3 comprises 16 residues. J lost 9 bases, V lost 0 bases, and 10 bases had no gene match. Looked up from germline, CDR1 is SGHTA and CDR2 is FQGTGA. The CDR3 DNA follows: TGTGCCAGCAGCTTAACGGGTCGGGGGGGCCAACTTGAGCAGTTCTTC. It is translated as CASSLTGRGGQLEQFF. Supplemented by reference TRBV7-3 and TRBJ2-1, the full variable domain reads GAGVSQTPSNKVTEKGKYVELRCDPISGHTALYWYRQSLGQGPEFLIYFQGTGAADDSGLPNDRFFAVRPEGSVSTLKIQRTERGDSAVYLCASSLTGRGGQLEQFFGPGTRLTVL.

This sequence joins TRBV7-4 and TRBJ2-7, with 10 positions matching TRBD1. Germline V gene sequence: CDR1 SGHVT, CDR2 SQSDAQ. The trim removed 5 bases at V and 6 bases at J, leaving 10 bases unmatched. CDR3 length: 15 amino acids. CDR3 residues: CASSLWTGGYGEQYF. As DNA, the CDR3 is TGTGCCAGCAGCCTATGGACAGGGGGATATGGCGAGCAGTACTTC.

The chain uses TRBV7-9 and TRBJ2-7; D may correspond to TRBD1 or TRBD2 (5 bases each). Germline V CDR1 and CDR2: SEHNR, FQNEAQ (reference sequence). V lost 2 bases and J lost 3, with 14 bases in between. The CDR3 runs to 15 residues. The CDR3 nucleotides are TGTGCCAGCAGCTTATGGGGACCGGGTAACTACGAGCAGTACTTC. This gives the protein CASSLWGPGNYEQYF.

In this sample, this clonotype turned up once. The chain uses TRBV6-5 and TRBJ2-5; 11 positions agree with TRBD2. Looked up from germline, CDR1 is MNHEY and CDR2 is SVGAGI. This CDR3 has 16 amino acids. Trimming took 6 bases from V and 5 from J; bases not matched to a gene: 11. CDR3 loop: CASSTTSGNFPETQYF. CDR3 sequence (DNA): TGTGCCAGCAGCACGACTAGCGGGAATTTTCCTGAGACCCAGTACTTC.

This clonotype has a handful of counts. V gene TRBV7-9 combines with J gene TRBJ2-7, with D possibly being TRBD1 (6 bases). Germline CDR1 SEHNR, CDR2 FQNEAQ (reference sequence). V dropped 1 base and J dropped 0 bases, with 13 bases sitting between them. The CDR3 is 16 residues long. CDR3 DNA sequence: TGTGCCAGCAGCTTAGTAGCGTCGGGACACTCCTACGAGCAGTACTTC. Amino acids: CASSLVASGHSYEQYF.

CDR3 sequence (DNA): TGCAGTGCTGTAGCGGGAGTCCCGGGACCGTACAATGAGCAGTTCTTC. It translates to CSAVAGVPGPYNEQFF. The V and J genes are TRBV20-1 and TRBJ2-1, with 9 nucleotides matching TRBD2. Trimming took 5 bases from V and 4 from J; bases not matched to a gene: 12. CDR3 length: 16 amino acids. Looked up from germline, CDR1 is DFQATT and CDR2 is SNEGSKA (reference sequence).

This clonotype was seen a handful of times. The chain employs TRBV11-2 and TRBJ2-7; TRBD2 is a possible D gene (5 bases). Between the trimmed V and J ends, which lost 1 base and 5 bases, there was a span of 12 bases. There are 14 residues in the CDR3. Germline CDR1 SGHAT, CDR2 FQNNGV. CDR3 sequence reads: CASSLGLAYHEQYF. CDR3 in DNA: TGTGCCAGCAGCTTAGGCCTAGCTTACCACGAGCAGTACTTC.

This chain uses TRBV7-8 with TRBJ2-5, with D unresolved. V dropped 3 bases and J dropped 3 bases, with 8 bases sitting between them. Germline V CDR1 and CDR2: SGHVS, FQNEAQ. The CDR3 runs 13 residues. CDR3: CASSLGAEETQYF. The CDR3 DNA follows: TGTGCCAGCAGCTTGGGCGCGGAAGAGACCCAGTACTTC.

This clonotype was seen only a few times. The rearrangement joins TRBV5-1 to TRBJ2-2; no definite D call. Looked up from germline, CDR1 is SGHRS and CDR2 is YFSETQ. The CDR3 totals 16 residues. Trimming stripped 3 bases from V and 1 base from J, with 13 bases between. The CDR3 sequence: CASSSHGQLNTGELFF. The DNA for the CDR3 is TGCGCCAGCAGCTCCCACGGCCAATTGAACACCGGGGAGCTGTTTTTT.

The chain employs TRBV29-1 and TRBJ2-1; perhaps TRBD1 as D (6 bases). This CDR3 region has 13 residues. The ends were cut back, 7 bases at V and 3 bases at J, with 13 bases in the middle. Germline assignment: CDR1 SQVTM and CDR2 ANQGSEA. For the CDR3, the DNA is TGCAGCGCTTTGGGGGCTAACTACAATGAGCAGTTCTTC. Translated, it gives CSALGANYNEQFF.

The sample holds a few counts of this clonotype. J is TRBJ2-7 and V is TRBV6-5; 7 bases are shared with TRBD2. V shed 5 bases, J shed 5 bases, and the junction held 12 bases outside the gene matches. The length of the CDR3 is 15 residues. Germline assignment: CDR1 MNHEY and CDR2 SVGAGI. CDR3 sequence reads: CASSASAGAFDEQYF. The CDR3 DNA reads TGTGCCAGCAGTGCTTCTGCGGGAGCCTTCGACGAGCAGTACTTC.